The entry below gives a single T cell receptor (beta chain) sequence along with its context. This clonotype was counted at least ten times. Which antigen it targets is not known. No base qualities exist here, and no much larger clone lies one base off it. Library construction relied on PCR. The sequencer was an Illumina HiSeq 2500. Molecular barcoding was employed in the preparation of TCR libraries, with unique molecular identifiers being used to normalize TCRbeta repertoire quantification. The public reads were run again by TCRdb, first through fastp at Q25 and then through MiXCR, and only productive beta chains were kept. Duplicate CDR3 protein sequences are folded into a single record with the most common DNA and genes. The sample yields approximately 300,000 distinct CDR3 sequences; about 7.3% were counted once. The ten largest clones add up to around 10% of the sample. The treatment or condition label, read with the paper, signifies: allogeneic hematopoietic cell transplantation with graft depleted of TCRalphabeta T cells and CD19 B cells. The children who served as transplant recipients had been given grafts of TCRalphabeta/CD19-depleted allogeneic hematopoietic cells.

CDR1 is given as SGHRS and CDR2 as YFSETQ, both from the germline V gene. The CDR3 runs 14 residues from the cysteine to the phenylalanine. CDR3 DNA only is kept here, 42 bases in frame from base 1. V loses 1 base of germline sequence and J loses 5 bases, and the interval between the two ends is 12 bases. This sample was included in a study of T-cell reconstitution after alpha-beta-depleted transplantation in children listed by TCRdb under 2016. For the wider study: T-cell immune reconstitution after TCRalphabeta/CD19-depleted allogeneic hematopoietic cell transplantation in children was quantitatively tracked in the study by means of TCR repertoire profiling.

The paper as a whole reports these results and caveats: About two months after transplant, the apparently early recovery of alphabetaT-cell counts reportedly depended on just several hundred clones that had expanded rapidly and came from non-depleted graft cells. In some patients, high TCRbeta diversity at day 60 was attributed to recipient T cells and intrathymic progenitors that had survived conditioning. Over the following months the frequencies of hyperexpanded clones went down, and after one year T-cell counts and TCRbeta diversity were mostly credited to newly produced T cells.

The V and J genes are TRBV5-1 and TRBJ1-1, and the D gene may be TRBD1, 6 bases matching. This sequence was found in a female patient aged 2-15 years who had a stem cell transplant for Fanconi anemia, so the T cells may come from the graft donor. This specimen consisted of peripheral blood, obtained 360 days after TCRalphabeta/CD19-depleted stem cell transplant. CDR3 reads: CASSLSQGRTEAFF. The sequenced DNA: TGCGCCAGCAGCTTGTCACAGGGAAGAACTGAAGCTTTCTTT.